What follows are 32 T cell receptor beta chains derived from one specimen sequenced in a study of patients and donors after allogeneic stem cell transplantation. TCRdb independently ran MiXCR on the RT-PCR reads; one entry per CDR3 protein. The data hold some 880,000 distinct CDR3 sequences, with under 20% observed a single time. The sequencing input was blood, either unsorted or a sorted T cell fraction (not recorded which). Every receptor here comes from a human donor who was either an allogeneic HSCT recipient or a stem cell or donor lymphocyte infusion donor (not recorded which). It is not recorded whose cells these are; they may come from a transplant donor.

The CDR3: CASSWTGQDTGELFF. CDR3 coding DNA: TGTGCCAGCAGTTGGACAGGGCAGGACACCGGGGAGCTGTTTTTT. This sequence joins TRBV7-2 and TRBJ2-2; 8 bases map to TRBD1. Unmatched junction bases numbered 6, after V lost 6 bases and J lost 3 bases. The CDR3 sequence is 15 residues long. Germline V CDR1 and CDR2: SGHTA, FQGNSA.

This clonotype was seen more than once but under ten times. The chain is built from TRBV11-1 and TRBJ2-7; TRBD2 matches 8 bases. This CDR3 region has 19 residues. Germline V lookup: CDR1 SGHAT, CDR2 FQDESV (reference sequence). Trimming took 1 base from V and 0 from J; bases not matched to a gene: 14. CDR3 sequence: CASSLVAGSGTPISYEQYF. Here the CDR3 DNA reads TGTGCCAGCAGCTTAGTAGCGGGTAGCGGGACCCCCATCTCCTACGAGCAGTACTTC.

The genes are TRBV27 and TRBJ1-1; D call uncertain. Germline V gene sequence: CDR1 MNHEY, CDR2 SMNVEV (reference sequence). V gave up 6 bases and J gave up 0 bases, with 20 bases separating them. The CDR3 contains 17 residues. CDR3 amino acids: CASSPKIGWLLNTEAFF. The CDR3 DNA sequence: TGTGCCAGCAGCCCCAAAATCGGGTGGCTGCTGAACACTGAAGCTTTCTTT.

CDR3 protein: CSARRNRALIQETQYF. The CDR3 bases are TGCAGTGCTAGAAGAAACAGGGCCCTCATCCAAGAGACCCAGTACTTC. The chain recombines TRBV20-1 with TRBJ2-5; possible D gene TRBD1, 6 bases. Per germline, CDR1 DFQATT and CDR2 SNEGSKA (reference sequence). The V gene lost 2 bases and the J gene lost 1 base, with 17 bases spanning the gap. The CDR3 loop spans 16 amino acids.

The CDR3 reads CASGTDYGNQPQHF. CDR3 sequence (DNA): TGTGCTAGTGGTACCGACTACGGGAATCAGCCCCAGCATTTT. The chain employs TRBV12-5 and TRBJ1-5; no clear D. This CDR3 has 14 residues. V gave up 5 bases and J gave up 4 bases, with 12 bases separating them. CDR1 and CDR2 (germline): LGHNT, FRNRAP.

This clonotype occurred a few times. J is TRBJ1-2 and V is TRBV15; no definite D call. CDR3 length: 13 residues. Trimming removed 1 base from V and 8 bases from J, with 11 bases in between. Per germline, CDR1 LNHNV and CDR2 YYDKDF (reference sequence). The CDR3 reads CATSRVIGGGYTF. Written as DNA, the CDR3 is TGTGCCACCAGCAGAGTGATCGGCGGCGGCTACACCTTC.

V is TRBV6-1 and J is TRBJ2-1; D unclear. CDR3 length: 14 amino acids. Trimming pared 8 bases from V and 1 base from J, leaving 12 bases between. From germline, CDR1 is MNHNS and CDR2 SASEGT. For the CDR3, the DNA is TGTGCCAGCTTACCCAGAGGTTCCTACAATGAGCAGTTCTTC. It yields the protein CASLPRGSYNEQFF.

The chain combines TRBV5-5 with TRBJ2-3, with D hard to call. V was clipped by 2 bases and J by 3 bases, with 10 bases between them. Germline V gene sequence: CDR1 SGHKS, CDR2 YYEKEE (reference sequence). CDR3 length: 14 residues. The CDR3 here is CASSFFDGTDTQYF. The CDR3 bases are TGTGCCAGCAGCTTTTTCGACGGTACAGATACGCAGTATTTT.

The chain is built from TRBV5-1 and TRBJ2-1; 8 bases are shared with TRBD2. The CDR3 covers 16 residues. Germline CDR1 reads SGHRS; CDR2 reads YFSETQ. Unmatched junction bases numbered 11, after V lost 4 bases and J lost 5 bases. CDR3 sequence (DNA): TGCGCCAGCAGCACGCGAGCGGGAGCGGGGGACAATGAGCAGTTCTTC. Translated: CASSTRAGAGDNEQFF.

This chain connects TRBV18 to TRBJ1-1; TRBD1 might be the D (6 bases). V was shortened by 4 bases and J by 6 bases, with 18 bases between the two germline ends. This CDR3 contains 15 residues. Germline loops: CDR1 KGHSH, CDR2 LQKENI. The DNA for the CDR3 is TGTGCCAGCTCACTCCGGGACAAGTTTTTTTCTGAAGCTTTCTTT. Its translation is CASSLRDKFFSEAFF.

This clonotype occurred many times. The V call is TRBV12-3 or TRBV12-4, the J call TRBJ2-7, with unresolved D. V was trimmed by 5 bases and J by 5 bases, leaving 10 bases between them. CDR3 length: 12 residues. The CDR3 region has the DNA TGTGCCAGCAGTACACTTCACCACGAGCAGTACTTC. Translation gives CASSTLHHEQYF.

This clonotype was observed many times. The chain links TRBV12-3 or TRBV12-4 to TRBJ1-2; D gene unclear. CDR3 size: 14 residues. V was clipped by 5 bases and J by 4 bases, with 14 bases between them. The chain's CDR3 is CASSPRTGSYGYTF. The CDR3 coding sequence is TGTGCCAGCAGTCCAAGAACGGGATCCTATGGCTACACCTTC.

The chain links TRBV11-1 to TRBJ2-1; 9 bases line up with TRBD1. Germline loops: CDR1 SGHAT, CDR2 FQDESV (reference sequence). Trimming cost V 1 base and J 6 bases; bases outside gene matches: 4. The CDR3 consists of 15 residues. The CDR3 here is CASSLELGQGNEQFF. CDR3 nucleotide sequence: TGTGCCAGCAGCTTAGAGTTGGGACAGGGCAATGAGCAGTTCTTC.

The chain recombines TRBV11-2 with TRBJ2-7; the D call may be TRBD1 or TRBD2 (5 bases each). In germline, CDR1 is SGHAT, CDR2 FQNNGV. Deletions cut 5 bases from V and 5 bases from J, with 13 bases between. The CDR3 is 13 amino acids. DNA of the CDR3: TGTGCCAGCAGCCGGGACCCCTTCGACGAGCAGTACTTC. Translating gives CASSRDPFDEQYF.

This clonotype was counted only a few times. This chain links TRBV3-1 with TRBJ2-7; no firm D call. V was clipped by 4 bases and J by 0 bases, with 10 bases between them. Germline lookup yields CDR1 LGHDT and CDR2 YNNKEL (reference sequence). This CDR3 contains 14 residues. DNA of the CDR3: TGTGCCAGCAGCCCACCAGGATTCTCCTACGAGCAGTACTTC. It encodes CASSPPGFSYEQYF.

This clonotype was observed a few times. CDR3 DNA sequence: TGCAGTGCTAGAGATGGGGGACAGGGGGCGTCGCGCTACACCTTC. It yields the protein CSARDGGQGASRYTF. The V call is TRBV20-1, the J call TRBJ1-2; 12 bases are a match to TRBD1. The junction had 8 bases not matched to a gene; V was cut back by 0 bases and J by 9 bases. Per the germline V gene, CDR1 is DFQATT and CDR2 is SNEGSKA (reference sequence). This CDR3 has 15 amino acids.

In this sample, this clonotype turned up many times. This sequence joins TRBV4-2 and TRBJ1-3; D gene unclear. Germline CDR1 LGHNA, CDR2 YNFKEQ. Between the trimmed V and J ends, which lost 0 bases and 4 bases, there was a span of 10 bases. The CDR3 covers 15 residues. The CDR3 DNA is TGTGCCAGCAGCCAAGAGAGGAGATTCGGAAACACCATATATTTT. Translating it yields CASSQERRFGNTIYF.

This clonotype was counted a few times. The V and J genes are TRBV5-1 and TRBJ2-5; D gene ambiguous. CDR1 is SGHRS and CDR2 is YFSETQ in the germline V gene. The CDR3 loop spans 16 amino acids. V was shortened by 0 bases and J by 2 bases, with 14 bases between the two germline ends. CDR3 residues: CASSLGSRVVQETQYF. For the CDR3, the DNA is TGCGCCAGCAGCTTGGGTTCTAGAGTTGTTCAAGAGACCCAGTACTTC.

This sequence joins TRBV18 and TRBJ2-5; 7 nucleotides align to TRBD2. The germline V gene encodes CDR1 KGHSH and CDR2 LQKENI. Trimming took 6 bases from V and 5 from J; bases not matched to a gene: 6. The CDR3 spans 13 residues. In DNA, the CDR3 is TGTGCCAGCTCGTCCGGGAGGAGGGAGACCCAGTACTTC. Translated, it gives CASSSGRRETQYF.

The table lists this clonotype with a few counts. This chain links TRBV9 with TRBJ2-7, with 8 bases that match TRBD1. V gave up 0 bases and J gave up 3 bases; unmatched junction bases: 5. The germline CDR1 and CDR2 sequences are SGDLS and YYNGEE. There are 15 residues in the CDR3. The CDR3 coding sequence is TGTGCCAGCAGCGTAGAGGCCACAGGGGGCTACGAGCAGTACTTC. Residues: CASSVEATGGYEQYF. Using reference TRBV9 and TRBJ2-7 for the parts outside the CDR3, the full variable domain is DSGVTQTPKHLITATGQRVTLRCSPRSGDLSVYWYQQSLDQGLQFLIQYYNGEERAKGNILERFSAQQFPDLHSELNLSSLELGDSALYFCASSVEATGGYEQYFGPGTRLTVT.

This chain connects TRBV29-1 to TRBJ2-1; 12 bases fit TRBD2. V was clipped by 0 bases and J by 8 bases; unmatched bases: 8. Germline values: CDR1 SQVTM, CDR2 ANQGSEA. The CDR3 runs 16 residues. The CDR3 region is CSVEELGLAGRHEQFF. Here the CDR3 DNA reads TGCAGCGTTGAAGAATTAGGACTAGCGGGAAGGCATGAGCAGTTCTTC.

Only a few counts were recorded for this clonotype. The V gene is TRBV25-1, the J gene TRBJ2-7; TRBD1 agrees at 7 bases. V trimming: 8 bases; J trimming: 0 bases; junction bases outside the gene matches: 7. In germline, CDR1 is MGHDK, CDR2 SYGVNS. The CDR3 has 14 residues. CDR3 protein: CASAKGTDSYEQYF. CDR3 bases: TGTGCCAGCGCTAAGGGGACAGACTCCTACGAGCAGTACTTC.

This clonotype has just a few counts. CDR3 amino acids: CASSVGPSSYNEQFF. CDR3 nucleotides: TGTGCCAGCAGCGTAGGTCCTAGCTCCTACAATGAGCAGTTCTTC. This chain joins TRBV9 and TRBJ2-1, with D unresolved. Germline V gene lookup returns CDR1 SGDLS and CDR2 YYNGEE. Trimming left V 0 bases short and J 0 bases short, with 7 bases between. This CDR3 comprises 15 residues.

Here the CDR3 reads CSALPGLLSGNTIYF. CDR3 in DNA: TGCAGTGCTCTTCCCGGGCTCCTCTCTGGAAACACCATATATTTT. The chain employs TRBV20-1 and TRBJ1-3; no firm D call. CDR1 is DFQATT, CDR2 SNEGSKA, per germline (reference sequence). Trimming shortened V by 5 bases and J by 0 bases, and 14 bases separated the two germline ends. This CDR3 is built from 15 residues.

This clonotype was detected a few times. The chain uses TRBV21-1 and TRBJ1-1; the DNA was not used to check the table's D call, TRBD1. TRBV21-1 counts as a pseudogene. The CDR3 totals 16 residues. CDR3 bases: TGTGCCAGCAGCAAAGCGCTGGGGCCGCGAGGGACTGAAGCTTTCTTT. This encodes CASSKALGPRGTEAFF.

This clonotype was counted at least ten times. V usage is TRBV12-3 or TRBV12-4 and J usage is TRBJ1-2; 10 bases align to TRBD1. The CDR3 sequence is 13 residues long. V shed 5 bases, J shed 7 bases, and the junction held 4 bases outside the gene matches. CDR3 sequence: CASSLGQGFGYTF. The CDR3, as DNA: TGTGCCAGCAGTCTGGGACAGGGGTTTGGCTACACCTTC.

Many counts were recorded for this clonotype. The V and J genes are TRBV20-1 and TRBJ1-5; no reliable D call. Germline V gene lookup returns CDR1 DFQATT and CDR2 SNEGSKA (reference sequence). This CDR3 is built from 16 residues. V was clipped by 0 bases and J by 3 bases, with 15 bases between them. The CDR3 nucleotides read TGCAGTGCTAGAGACCCTGACCATCCTTACAATCAGCCCCAGCATTTT. Protein sequence: CSARDPDHPYNQPQHF.

This chain connects TRBV6-1 to TRBJ2-7; 8 positions agree with TRBD1. V lost 6 bases, J lost 1 base, and 11 bases stayed unmatched. CDR3 length: 16 amino acids. Germline lookup yields CDR1 MNHNS and CDR2 SASEGT. This CDR3 is CASSRKGTGGSYEQYF. The CDR3 nucleotides read TGTGCCAGCAGCCGAAAGGGGACAGGAGGATCCTACGAGCAGTACTTC.

The rearrangement links TRBV30 to TRBJ2-7; maybe TRBD2 (5 bases). V dropped 1 base and J dropped 6 bases, with 25 bases sitting between them. CDR1 and CDR2 (germline): GTSNPN, SVGIG (reference sequence). There are 17 residues in the CDR3. The chain's CDR3 is CAWSGSTAGELLGEQYF. DNA of the CDR3: TGTGCCTGGAGTGGCTCCACTGCCGGGGAGCTCTTGGGCGAGCAGTACTTC.

This clonotype was seen a few times. J is TRBJ2-3 and V is TRBV30, with TRBD2 matching over 11 bases. The CDR3 extends over 15 amino acids. Germline CDR1 is GTSNPN and CDR2 is SVGIG (reference sequence). V was clipped by 0 bases and J by 1 base; unmatched bases: 0. The CDR3: CAWSVLAGGTDTQYF. The CDR3 DNA follows: TGTGCCTGGAGTGTACTAGCGGGGGGCACAGATACGCAGTATTTT. Complete variable domain (other parts from reference TRBV30 and TRBJ2-3): SQTIHQWPATLVQPVGSPLSLECTVEGTSNPNLYWYRQAAGRGLQLLFYSVGIGQISSEVPQNLSASRPQDRQFILSSKKLLLSDSGFYLCAWSVLAGGTDTQYFGPGTRLTVL.

This chain links TRBV24-1 with TRBJ2-3; weak D call: TRBD2 (5 bases). CDR1 and CDR2 (germline): KGHDR, SFDVKD. The CDR3 length is 15 residues. Trimming took off 3 bases at V and 0 bases at J, with 9 bases between the two ends. The CDR3 region is CATSDRRPSTDTQYF. The CDR3 nucleotides are TGTGCCACCAGTGATCGGAGGCCTAGCACAGATACGCAGTATTTT.

This clonotype was seen a few times. The chain joins TRBV4-1 to TRBJ2-5; 7 positions agree with TRBD1. Germline CDR1 is MGHRA and CDR2 is YSYEKL. Trimming took 3 bases from V and 3 from J; bases not matched to a gene: 7. CDR3 length: 15 amino acids. The CDR3, as DNA: TGCGCCAGCAGCCAGGCCGGGACAGTGAAAGAGACCCAGTACTTC. Amino acids: CASSQAGTVKETQYF.